The 29 T cell receptor beta chains below were found in one sample sequenced in a study of CD8+ T cells in alopecia areata. Following RNA extraction, reverse transcription yielded cDNA that acted as the sequencing template. Here immunoSEQ multiplex PCR was the method, and the copy in TCRdb shows in-frame clones only, minus some. The sample yields over 120,000 clones, roughly half seen once. Sequenced material: CD4+ T cells sorted from blood, taken at week 0. These receptor sequences come from a human donor with alopecia areata.

The V call is TRBV11-1, the J call TRBJ2-1; TRBD2 matches 7 bases. CDR1 and CDR2 from the germline V gene are SGHAT and FQDESV (reference sequence). CDR3 length: 14 residues. The junction had 7 bases not matched to a gene; V was cut back by 10 bases and J by 1 base. The chain's CDR3 is CATARAGSYNEQFF. The CDR3 DNA reads as TGTGCCACCGCTAGAGCGGGATCCTACAATGAGCAGTTCTTC. The variable domain in full, with the rest retrieved from reference TRBV11-1 and TRBJ2-1, is EAEVAQSPRYKITEKSQAVAFWCDPISGHATLYWYRQILGQGPELLVQFQDESVVDDSQLPKDRFSAERLKGVDSTLKIQPAELGDSAMYLCATARAGSYNEQFFGPGTRLTVL.

This clone was detected a few times. The V gene is TRBV2, the J gene TRBJ2-3; no definite D call. Germline CDR1 is SNHLY and CDR2 is FYNNEI. V dropped 2 bases and J dropped 7 bases, with 4 bases sitting between them. The CDR3 loop spans 11 amino acids. CDR3 residues: CASSEMNTQYF. CDR3 nucleotide sequence: TGTGCCAGCAGTGAAATGAATACGCAGTATTTT.

The chain joins TRBV15 to TRBJ1-2; D gene unclear. V lost 0 bases and J lost 4, with 9 bases in between. The CDR3 runs to 14 residues. Germline CDR1 and CDR2: LNHNV and YYDKDF (reference sequence). This chain's CDR3 is CATSREKESYGYTF. The DNA of the CDR3 is TGTGCCACCAGCAGAGAGAAGGAGAGCTATGGCTACACCTTC.

The rearrangement links TRBV28 to TRBJ1-2; 8 nucleotides line up with TRBD1. CDR3 length equals 15 residues. Trimming cost V 6 bases and J 7 bases; bases outside gene matches: 13. Germline CDR1 is MDHEN and CDR2 is SYDVKM. CDR3 sequence (DNA): TGTGCCAGCAGCGACGAGAGGACAGGGTTGGGTGGCTACACCTTC. Its translation is CASSDERTGLGGYTF.

This clone has a handful of counts. The chain joins TRBV4-2 to TRBJ2-1; D possibly uses TRBD1 or TRBD2 (5 bases each). Germline V CDR1 and CDR2: LGHNA, YNFKEQ. The CDR3 extends over 14 amino acids. Trimming left V 2 bases short and J 4 bases short, with 9 bases between. The DNA of the CDR3 is TGTGCCAGCAGCCAATCGGGGCAATACAATGAGCAGTTCTTC. Amino acid sequence: CASSQSGQYNEQFF.

This clone was seen more than once but under ten times. V gene TRBV25-1 combines with J gene TRBJ1-1; D is unclear. Deletions cut 6 bases from V and 7 bases from J, with 21 bases between. The CDR3 runs 15 residues. CDR1 is MGHDK and CDR2 is SYGVNS in the germline V gene. The CDR3 loop is CASRGLKVKNGEAFF. In nucleotides, the CDR3 is TGTGCCAGCAGAGGACTTAAAGTAAAAAATGGTGAAGCTTTCTTT.

The CDR3 loop is CASSFASTDTQYF. CDR3 in DNA: TGTGCCAGCAGTTTTGCTAGCACAGATACGCAGTATTTT. The chain combines TRBV27 with TRBJ2-3; D unclear. V lost 3 bases and J lost 0, with 4 bases in between. CDR3 size: 13 residues. CDR1 is MNHEY and CDR2 is SMNVEV in the germline V gene (reference sequence).

This clone has more than one count but fewer than ten. The genes are TRBV28 and TRBJ2-4, with 10 bases fitting TRBD1. The CDR3 has 15 residues. Losses at the gene ends were 2 bases for V and 8 bases for J; bases not matched to a gene: 6. The germline gives CDR1 MDHEN, CDR2 SYDVKM. In DNA form, the CDR3 reads TGTGCCAGCAGTTTACAAGGGACAGGGGTGGACATTCAGTACTTC. It yields the protein CASSLQGTGVDIQYF.

V usage is TRBV30 and J usage is TRBJ2-1; TRBD2 aligns across 12 bases. Germline V CDR1 and CDR2: GTSNPN, SVGIG (reference sequence). The CDR3 extends over 13 amino acids. With 3 bases clipped from V and 6 bases from J, the junction kept 0 bases outside the gene matches. Written as DNA, the CDR3 is TGTGCCTGGAGACTAGCGGGAGGCAATGAGCAGTTCTTC. Protein sequence: CAWRLAGGNEQFF.

The chain is built from TRBV2 and TRBJ2-2; D possibly matches TRBD1 or TRBD2 (5 bases each). V dropped 7 bases and J dropped 1 base, with 10 bases sitting between them. CDR3 length: 14 amino acids. CDR1 and CDR2 from the germline V gene are SNHLY and FYNNEI. The CDR3 DNA sequence: TGTGCCAGCAACACGGGGCGGAACACCGGGGAGCTGTTTTTT. Amino acid sequence: CASNTGRNTGELFF.

This clone was detected only a few times. This chain links TRBV7-9 with TRBJ2-1; TRBD2 aligns across 9 bases. The trim removed 1 base at V and 7 bases at J, leaving 8 bases unmatched. Germline assignment: CDR1 SEHNR and CDR2 FQNEAQ (reference sequence). The CDR3 sequence is 16 residues long. The CDR3 sequence: CASSLVLAGDVNEQFF. The CDR3 coding sequence is TGTGCCAGCAGCTTAGTTTTAGCGGGAGACGTAAATGAGCAGTTCTTC. Combining the CDR3 with reference TRBV7-9 and TRBJ2-1 gives the whole variable domain DTGVSQNPRHKITKRGQNVTFRCDPISEHNRLYWYRQTLGQGPEFLTYFQNEAQLEKSRLLSDRFSAERPKGSFSTLEIQRTEQGDSAMYLCASSLVLAGDVNEQFFGPGTRLTVL.

The table lists this clone with a few counts. The CDR3 bases are TGTGCCAGCAGCGGGAGACAGGGTTGGACTGAAGCTTTCTTT. It codes for CASSGRQGWTEAFF. The chain couples TRBV7-2 to TRBJ1-1; 7 positions match TRBD1. CDR1 and CDR2 (germline): SGHTA, FQGNSA. V lost 5 bases and J lost 5; bases outside the gene matches: 8. This CDR3 is 14 amino acids long.

The rearrangement uses TRBV7-9 and TRBJ1-5; no reliable D call. The CDR3 extends over 14 amino acids. Germline V gene sequence: CDR1 SEHNR, CDR2 FQNEAQ (reference sequence). V lost 4 bases and J 3 bases, leaving 10 bases between the germline ends. In DNA, the CDR3 is TGTGCCAGCAGCTCGCTAGAAGCCAATCAGCCCCAGCATTTT. The encoded protein is CASSSLEANQPQHF.

This clone has just a few counts. The chain employs TRBV6-1 and TRBJ2-7; D is uncertain. Germline V gene lookup returns CDR1 MNHNS and CDR2 SASEGT. This CDR3 contains 14 residues. Trimming took 6 bases from V and 2 from J, leaving 14 bases between them. CDR3 sequence (DNA): TGTGCCAGCAGGTTGGGTTTTGAAACCTACGAGCAGTACTTC. Translated: CASRLGFETYEQYF.

The chain joins TRBV29-1 to TRBJ2-7, with D perhaps matching TRBD1 (6 bases). V was pared by 5 bases and J by 2 bases, with 13 bases between. The CDR3 is made up of 13 amino acids. CDR1 and CDR2 (germline): SQVTM, ANQGSEA. CDR3 residues: CSVRTEPPYEQYF. The CDR3 bases are TGCAGCGTTAGGACAGAACCGCCCTACGAGCAGTACTTC.

This clone has more than one count but fewer than ten. The same CDR3 also results from other DNA sequences found in this sample. The V and J genes are TRBV7-2 and TRBJ2-5; D gene ambiguous. This CDR3 has 12 residues. V dropped 5 bases and J dropped 1 base, with 5 bases sitting between them. Germline lookup yields CDR1 SGHTA and CDR2 FQGNSA. CDR3: CASSRPQETQYF. The CDR3 nucleotides are TGTGCCAGCAGCCGACCCCAAGAGACCCAGTACTTC. The full variable domain, in which reference TRBV7-2 and TRBJ2-5 provide the parts outside the CDR3, is GAGVSQSPSNKVTEKGKDVELRCDPISGHTALYWYRQSLGQGLEFLIYFQGNSAPDKSGLPSDRFSAERTGGSVSTLTIQRTQQEDSAVYLCASSRPQETQYFGPGTRLLVL.

V usage is TRBV7-3 and J usage is TRBJ2-7; 9 nucleotides align to TRBD1. The germline CDR1 and CDR2 sequences are SGHTA and FQGTGA. This CDR3 contains 15 residues. V dropped 5 bases and J dropped 6; count of bases not matched to a gene: 11. The CDR3 sequence: CASSLEGTGLGEQYF. The CDR3 DNA is TGTGCCAGCAGCCTGGAGGGGACAGGGCTAGGCGAGCAGTACTTC.

This chain links TRBV25-1 with TRBJ2-1, with a possible D match to TRBD2 (5 bases). The V and J ends lost 3 bases and 9 bases respectively, with 9 bases between them. This CDR3 region has 12 residues. Per the germline V gene, CDR1 is MGHDK and CDR2 is SYGVNS. The CDR3 sequence is CASSDRGGEQFF. The CDR3 bases are TGTGCCAGCAGTGACCGAGGAGGTGAGCAGTTCTTC.

This sequence joins TRBV27 and TRBJ1-5; no reliable D call. The CDR3 consists of 13 residues. Germline V gives CDR1 MNHEY, CDR2 SMNVEV (reference sequence). Trimming pared 3 bases from V and 5 bases from J, leaving 8 bases between. The DNA for the CDR3 is TGTGCCAGCAGTTTTTCTAGGGATCAGCCCCAGCATTTT. Protein product: CASSFSRDQPQHF.

The V gene is TRBV6-5, the J gene TRBJ1-1, with D unclear. Looked up from germline, CDR1 is MNHEY and CDR2 is SVGAGI. This CDR3 spans 12 amino acids. V lost 8 bases and J 4 bases, leaving 11 bases between the germline ends. CDR3 in amino acids: CASGQAGTEAFF. CDR3 in DNA: TGTGCCAGCGGGCAGGCGGGCACTGAAGCTTTCTTT.

The chain joins TRBV29-1 to TRBJ2-6, with a possible D match to TRBD1 (5 bases). This CDR3 contains 13 residues. Germline V gene sequence: CDR1 SQVTM, CDR2 ANQGSEA. V shed 4 bases and J shed 2 bases, with 6 bases lying between them. CDR3 nucleotides: TGCAGCGTTGGCAGGGCTGGGGCCAACGTCCTGACTTTC. Translated, it gives CSVGRAGANVLTF.

V usage is TRBV15 and J usage is TRBJ2-1; 8 positions agree with TRBD2. This CDR3 has 16 amino acids. Germline values: CDR1 LNHNV, CDR2 YYDKDF (reference sequence). V lost 4 bases to trimming and J lost 4 bases; unmatched junction nucleotides: 9. CDR3 loop: CATSTDSGVPYNEQFF. For the CDR3, the DNA is TGTGCCACCAGCACAGATAGCGGGGTACCTTACAATGAGCAGTTCTTC.

This clone came up a few times. This rearrangement joins TRBV29-1 to TRBJ2-3, with 9 bases fitting TRBD2. Germline lookup yields CDR1 SQVTM and CDR2 ANQGSEA. This CDR3 comprises 14 residues. Trimming at V came to 1 base and at J to 1 base, leaving 0 bases not matched to a gene. DNA for the CDR3: TGCAGCGTTGAAGGGACTAGCGGCACAGATACGCAGTATTTT. It specifies CSVEGTSGTDTQYF.

The chain couples TRBV25-1 to TRBJ2-2; D not resolved. This CDR3 contains 16 residues. The ends were cut back, 0 bases at V and 6 bases at J, with 14 bases in the middle. Germline V gene sequence: CDR1 MGHDK, CDR2 SYGVNS. The CDR3 DNA is TGTGCCAGCAGTGAATATCCACACCCGCGTTCCGGGGAGCTGTTTTTT. It encodes CASSEYPHPRSGELFF. Full variable domain (rest looked up from reference TRBV25-1 and TRBJ2-2): EADIYQTPRYLVIGTGKKITLECSQTMGHDKMYWYQQDPGMELHLIHYSYGVNSTEKGDLSSESTVSRIRTEHFPLTLESARPSHTSQYLCASSEYPHPRSGELFFGEGSRLTVL.

This chain uses TRBV7-2 with TRBJ2-6, with D perhaps matching TRBD2 (5 bases). CDR1 is SGHTA and CDR2 is FQGNSA in the germline V gene. The CDR3 extends over 17 amino acids. Trimming stripped 5 bases from V and 3 bases from J, with 17 bases between. CDR3 in amino acids: CASSPSGSPNGANVLTF. The CDR3 DNA sequence: TGTGCCAGCAGCCCCTCGGGGTCCCCAAATGGGGCCAACGTCCTGACTTTC.

The chain uses TRBV6-5 and TRBJ2-7; 8 bases map to TRBD1. The germline gives CDR1 MNHEY, CDR2 SVGAGI. V was pared by 6 bases and J by 5 bases, with 9 bases of the junction left unmatched. The CDR3 contains 14 residues. This chain's CDR3 is CASSGQGSYHEQYF. CDR3 DNA: TGTGCCAGCAGCGGACAGGGAAGTTACCACGAGCAGTACTTC.

This clone was seen a single time. The chain recombines TRBV30 with TRBJ2-6, with 9 bases fitting TRBD1. The CDR3 spans 18 residues. Germline V gives CDR1 GTSNPN, CDR2 SVGIG (reference sequence). The J segment lost 0 bases and the V segment lost 2 bases, leaving 8 bases of the junction unmatched. The CDR3 sequence is CAWSTRQGGVSGANVLTF. The CDR3 DNA sequence: TGTGCCTGGAGTACCCGACAGGGGGGGGTCTCTGGGGCCAACGTCCTGACTTTC.

The CDR3 region is CASSGRRGEGQPQHF. Written as DNA, the CDR3 is TGTGCCAGCAGCGGCCGGAGGGGAGAGGGACAGCCCCAGCATTTT. The chain combines TRBV9 with TRBJ1-5; D perhaps matches TRBD1 (5 bases). This CDR3 comprises 15 residues. Trimming took off 3 bases at V and 7 bases at J, with 17 bases between the two ends. Germline CDR1 and CDR2: SGDLS and YYNGEE.

V is TRBV27 and J is TRBJ1-4; maybe TRBD1 (6 bases). The V gene's germline CDR1 is MNHEY and CDR2 SMNVEV (reference sequence). The CDR3 length is 16 residues. V dropped 7 bases and J dropped 6 bases, with 21 bases sitting between them. The CDR3 protein is CASTLPTAGADEKLFF. In DNA, the CDR3 is TGTGCCAGCACCCTCCCCACGGCAGGGGCGGATGAAAAACTGTTTTTT. The full variable domain, rest sourced from reference TRBV27 and TRBJ1-4, is EAQVTQNPRYLITVTGKKLTVTCSQNMNHEYMSWYRQDPGLGLRQIYYSMNVEVTDKGDVPEGYKVSRKEKRNFPLILESPSPNQTSLYFCASTLPTAGADEKLFFGSGTQLSVL.